This entry is about one T cell receptor beta chain. The CDR3 is 13 amino acids. The V gene's germline CDR1 is SGHVS and CDR2 FQNEAQ. The germline V and J ends were trimmed by 3 bases and 2 bases, with 8 bases remaining between them. Study processing details: Amplification with reference gene primers provided the estimates of nucleated cell counts. Method: immunoSEQ multiplex PCR; TCRdb's copy keeps in-frame clones and lacks some. The V and J calls and clone size are taken from that table; D and trimming were inferred from the DNA. Of 200,000 to 250,000 clones in the sample, 82% were seen once. This sample is drawn from a study of blood T cell repertoires in COVID-19. For the study at large: Whether acute or convalescent, the COVID-19 samples came from the United States, Italy and Spain.

This TCR derives from a woman aged 35 to 49 with acute or convalescent COVID-19. The sequenced sample was peripheral blood. The rearrangement links TRBV7-8 to TRBJ2-7; a weak D match, TRBD1 (5 bases). CDR3 nucleotide sequence: TGTGCCAGCAGCTTTTCAGGGACCTACGAGCAGTACTTC. Residues: CASSFSGTYEQYF. The full variable domain, completed using reference TRBV7-8 and TRBJ2-7, is GAGVSQSPRYKVAKRGQDVALRCDPISGHVSLFWYQQALGQGPEFLTYFQNEAQLDKSGLPSDRFFAERPEGSVSTLKIQRTQQEDSAVYLCASSFSGTYEQYFGPGTRLTVT.